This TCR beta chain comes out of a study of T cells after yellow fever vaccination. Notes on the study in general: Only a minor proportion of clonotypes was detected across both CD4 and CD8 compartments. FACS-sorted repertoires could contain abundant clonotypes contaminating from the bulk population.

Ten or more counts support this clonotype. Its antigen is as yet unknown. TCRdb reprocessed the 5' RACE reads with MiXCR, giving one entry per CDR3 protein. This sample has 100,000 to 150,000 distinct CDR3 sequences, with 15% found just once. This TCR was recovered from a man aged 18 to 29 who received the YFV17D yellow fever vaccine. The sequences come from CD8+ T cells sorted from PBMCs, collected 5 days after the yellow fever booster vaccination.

The CDR3 DNA is TGCAGTGCTAACACCGCGGGTCGCATTCAGTACTTC. As protein: CSANTAGRIQYF. The rearrangement uses TRBV20-1 and TRBJ2-4; the D gene is possibly TRBD2 (5 bases). V lost 4 bases and J lost 9, with 13 bases in between. Looked up from germline, CDR1 is DFQATT and CDR2 is SNEGSKA (reference sequence). The CDR3 length is 12 residues.